The 4 T cell receptor beta chains below come from one sample, sequenced in a study of early stage breast cancer tumors. This table comes from immunoSEQ multiplex PCR, and its TCRdb copy is limited to in-frame clones, with some not included. Of roughly 58,000 clones in the sample, 90% to 95% were seen once. Material: blood. Source of these receptors: a person aged 70 to 85 with breast cancer.

CDR3 amino acids: CASSGTGQGIEASGYTF. The CDR3 region has the DNA TGCGCCAGCAGCGGTACAGGACAGGGAATAGAGGCGAGTGGCTACACCTTC. This chain connects TRBV5-1 to TRBJ1-2, with 8 bases lining up with TRBD1. The CDR3 has 17 residues. Trimming cost V 4 bases and J 7 bases; bases outside gene matches: 18. Germline CDR1 SGHRS, CDR2 YFSETQ.

The rearrangement joins TRBV7-9 to TRBJ1-4; D uncertain. Germline V gene data show CDR1 as SEHNR and CDR2 as FQNEAQ (reference sequence). V gave up 5 bases and J gave up 0 bases, with 19 bases separating them. The CDR3 runs 18 residues. CDR3 DNA sequence: TGTGCCAGCAGCGGAGCTCCTGGTAATACCGCAACTAATGAAAAACTGTTTTTT. Its protein product is CASSGAPGNTATNEKLFF. Together with reference TRBV7-9 and TRBJ1-4, the CDR3 gives the full variable domain: DTGVSQNPRHKITKRGQNVTFRCDPISEHNRLYWYRQTLGQGPEFLTYFQNEAQLEKSRLLSDRFSAERPKGSFSTLEIQRTEQGDSAMYLCASSGAPGNTATNEKLFFGSGTQLSVL.

This clone is termed medium-sized. V gene TRBV13 combines with J gene TRBJ1-5; tentatively, D is TRBD1 (6 bases). Germline CDR1 and CDR2: PRHDT and FYEKMQ (reference sequence). The V gene lost 5 bases and the J gene lost 2 bases, with 19 bases spanning the gap. There are 17 residues in the CDR3. This chain's CDR3 is CASSQRDTPFGNQPQHF. For the CDR3, the DNA is TGTGCCAGCAGCCAACGGGACACGCCGTTTGGCAATCAGCCCCAGCATTTT.

This chain connects TRBV30 to TRBJ1-3, with 7 bases that match TRBD1. Trimming removed 1 base from V and 4 bases from J; junction bases left unmatched: 1. The CDR3 contains 13 residues. From germline, CDR1 is GTSNPN and CDR2 SVGIG (reference sequence). CDR3: CAWSETGGNTIYF. The CDR3 nucleotides read TGTGCCTGGAGTGAGACAGGGGGAAACACCATATATTTT. Full variable domain (remainder filled in from reference TRBV30 and TRBJ1-3): SQTIHQWPATLVQPVGSPLSLECTVEGTSNPNLYWYRQAAGRGLQLLFYSVGIGQISSEVPQNLSASRPQDRQFILSSKKLLLSDSGFYLCAWSETGGNTIYFGEGSWLTVV.